The clone carrying this TCR beta chain turned up a few times. The sample is drawn from a study of immune cell composition in non-small cell lung cancer. Normal lung was taken at the farthest possible site, at least 3 cm from tumour. Data came from immunoSEQ multiplex PCR; TCRdb stores just in-frame clones and leaves some out. This sample has approximately 6,700 clones, with approximately 61% found just once. CDR3 size: 18 residues. The germline CDR1 and CDR2 sequences are SGHRS and YFSETQ. Losses at the gene ends were 4 bases for V and 6 bases for J; bases not matched to a gene: 20. The receptor comes from a human donor with non-small cell lung cancer. Material for sequencing was non-adjacent lung tissue. V is TRBV5-1 and J is TRBJ2-7; 9 bases are shared with TRBD1. The CDR3 DNA follows: TGCGCCAGCAGCCACCAACTCCTTACCGGGACAGGGATCTCCGAGCAGTACTTC. This gives the protein CASSHQLLTGTGISEQYF.